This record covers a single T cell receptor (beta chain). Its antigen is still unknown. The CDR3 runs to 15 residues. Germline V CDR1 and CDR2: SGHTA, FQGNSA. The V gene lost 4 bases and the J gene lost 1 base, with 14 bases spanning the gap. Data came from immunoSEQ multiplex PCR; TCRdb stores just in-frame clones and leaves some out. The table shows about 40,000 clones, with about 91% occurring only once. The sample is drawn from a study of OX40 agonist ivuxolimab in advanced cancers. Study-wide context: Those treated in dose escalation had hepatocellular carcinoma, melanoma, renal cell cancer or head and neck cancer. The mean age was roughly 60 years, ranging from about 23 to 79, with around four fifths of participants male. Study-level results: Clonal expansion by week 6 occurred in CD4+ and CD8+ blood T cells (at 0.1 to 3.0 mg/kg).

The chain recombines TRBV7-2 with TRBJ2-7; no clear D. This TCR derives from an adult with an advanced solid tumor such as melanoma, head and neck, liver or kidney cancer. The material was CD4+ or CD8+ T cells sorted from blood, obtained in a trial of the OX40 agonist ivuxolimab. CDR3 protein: CASSWAERASYEQYF. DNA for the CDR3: TGTGCCAGCAGCTGGGCTGAGCGCGCGTCCTACGAGCAGTACTTC.